These 6 T cell receptor beta chains were sequenced from one sample in a study of CD8 T cells in ankylosing spondylitis. One entry per CDR3 protein, called by TCRdb with MiXCR from the 5' RACE reads. The repertoire holds about 140,000 distinct CDR3 sequences, with about 8% as singletons. The sequenced sample consisted of synovial fluid, either unsorted or a sorted T cell fraction (not recorded which). The origin of the receptors is a male donor with ankylosing spondylitis.

The rearrangement joins TRBV20-1 to TRBJ1-1; D is uncertain. Trimming removed 5 bases at V and 2 bases at J, with 6 bases between. CDR1 and CDR2 (germline): DFQATT, SNEGSKA (reference sequence). The CDR3 sequence is 11 residues long. The CDR3 protein is CSAPDNTEAFF. The DNA of the CDR3 is TGCAGTGCTCCTGACAACACTGAAGCTTTCTTT.

The chain couples TRBV24-1 to TRBJ1-5; D remains unclear. Per germline, CDR1 KGHDR and CDR2 SFDVKD. V lost 4 bases and J lost 5, with 8 bases in between. The CDR3 runs to 13 residues. Written as DNA, the CDR3 is TGTGCCACCAGTGAGGATGGTTATCAGCCCCAGCATTTT. It encodes CATSEDGYQPQHF.

This clonotype has at least ten counts. V usage is TRBV10-1 and J usage is TRBJ1-1; D ambiguous. The CDR3 is 14 amino acids. The ends were cut back, 0 bases at V and 1 base at J, with 6 bases in the middle. Germline V gene sequence: CDR1 WNHNN, CDR2 SYGVQD (reference sequence). The CDR3: CASSESIGNTEAFF. CDR3 sequence (DNA): TGCGCCAGCAGTGAGTCGATCGGGAACACTGAAGCTTTCTTT.

This chain uses TRBV29-1 with TRBJ2-6; D is unclear. Trimming removed 0 bases at V and 2 bases at J, with 5 bases between. This CDR3 region has 14 residues. Germline values: CDR1 SQVTM, CDR2 ANQGSEA. The CDR3 reads CSVEEGPGANVLTF. In DNA form, the CDR3 reads TGCAGCGTTGAAGAAGGCCCTGGGGCCAACGTCCTGACTTTC.

This clonotype was counted a single time. This chain uses TRBV7-2 with TRBJ1-6; tentative D call: TRBD1 (6 bases). The germline V gene encodes CDR1 SGHTA and CDR2 FQGNSA. This CDR3 is built from 14 residues. V lost 3 bases and J 7 bases, leaving 10 bases between the germline ends. This chain's CDR3 is CASSLWGANSPLHF. For the CDR3, the DNA is TGTGCCAGCAGCTTGTGGGGGGCAAATTCACCCCTCCACTTT.

The chain couples TRBV7-9 to TRBJ2-2, with TRBD1 as a possible D gene (5 bases). The V gene lost 5 bases and the J gene lost 0 bases, with 7 bases spanning the gap. This CDR3 is built from 14 residues. Germline loops: CDR1 SEHNR, CDR2 FQNEAQ (reference sequence). The CDR3, as DNA: TGTGCCAGCAGCCCCAGGGCGAACACCGGGGAGCTGTTTTTT. It translates to CASSPRANTGELFF.